These 6 T cell receptor beta chains share one sample of origin, sequenced in a study of blood T cell repertoires in COVID-19 (dated by TCRdb to 2019 to 2021). Libraries were made using the immunoSEQ multiplex PCR assay. Not all clones reach the TCRdb copy of this immuneACCESS table, which keeps in-frame sequences only. Checked studies attribute under half of the gap to unresolved V genes and leave the rest unexplained. A total of some 200,000 clones appear in this sample, over 70% of them only once. The top ten constitute 7% to 8.5% of the sample. Sequenced material: peripheral blood. These receptor sequences come from a woman in her 70s with acute or convalescent COVID-19.

The chain is built from TRBV11-2 and TRBJ1-2; maybe TRBD1 (5 bases). Trimming shortened V by 1 base and J by 3 bases, and 12 bases separated the two germline ends. This CDR3 contains 15 residues. In germline, CDR1 is SGHAT, CDR2 FQNNGV. The CDR3 nucleotides are TGTGCCAGCAGCTTAGCGCTTGACAGCTACTATGGCTACACCTTC. This encodes CASSLALDSYYGYTF.

This chain uses TRBV6-2 or TRBV6-3 with TRBJ1-1; TRBD1 agrees at 8 bases. CDR1 and CDR2 (germline): MNHEY, SVGEGT. Trimming cost V 0 bases and J 6 bases; bases outside gene matches: 6. The CDR3 contains 15 residues. CDR3 sequence: CASSYSKTGASEAFF. CDR3 sequence (DNA): TGTGCCAGCAGTTACTCTAAGACAGGGGCCTCTGAAGCTTTCTTT.

This rearrangement joins TRBV6-2 or TRBV6-3 to TRBJ2-1; D ambiguous. The CDR3 is 14 amino acids. Trimming pared 4 bases from V and 0 bases from J, leaving 7 bases between. Germline V gives CDR1 MNHEY, CDR2 SVGEGT. CDR3 loop: CASSWQASYNEQFF. The CDR3 DNA sequence: TGTGCCAGCAGTTGGCAGGCCTCCTACAATGAGCAGTTCTTC.

V and J are TRBV6-1 and TRBJ2-5, with 9 nucleotides matching TRBD1. This CDR3 has 15 amino acids. Germline V gives CDR1 MNHNS, CDR2 SASEGT. Germline trimming cut 2 bases from V and 5 bases from J; bases unmatched to any gene: 6. The CDR3 sequence: CASSELTGGRETQYF. CDR3 sequence (DNA): TGTGCCAGCAGTGAATTGACAGGGGGTAGGGAGACCCAGTACTTC.

This chain connects TRBV10-3 to TRBJ1-3, with 9 nucleotides matching TRBD1. The CDR3 runs to 15 residues. V gave up 6 bases and J gave up 4 bases; unmatched junction bases: 7. Germline V gene sequence: CDR1 ENHRY, CDR2 SYGVKD. The CDR3 region is CAIRETGGTGNTIYF. Here the CDR3 DNA reads TGTGCCATCAGGGAGACAGGGGGAACAGGAAACACCATATATTTT.

This clone came up a few times. The chain links TRBV9 to TRBJ2-3, with D maybe TRBD2 (5 bases). Germline assignment: CDR1 SGDLS and CDR2 YYNGEE. This CDR3 contains 15 residues. V lost 4 bases and J 6 bases, leaving 18 bases between the germline ends. CDR3 nucleotides: TGTGCCAGCAGCCCGCGGCTCCTTCGAGGGGATACGCAGTATTTT. Its protein product is CASSPRLLRGDTQYF.